This T cell receptor beta chain was obtained from a study of radiation and T cells in renal cell carcinoma. The time point: blood 4 weeks post-SBRT, at nephrectomy. Specified treatment: 15 Gy SBRT to primary tumor, nephrectomy 4 weeks later. Serial blood draws occurred at baseline and 2 and 4 weeks post-SBRT. CDR1 is SGHNT and CDR2 is YYREEE in the germline V gene (reference sequence). Trimming at V came to 2 bases and at J to 3 bases, leaving 3 bases not matched to a gene. This CDR3 comprises 14 residues. Measured with immunoSEQ multiplex PCR; TCRdb has only the in-frame clones, and not every one. Of 130,000 to 150,000 clones detected, 86% appear once; the ten largest clones hold around 17%.

The material sequenced was blood, taken from a patient whose treatment included radiotherapy and nephrectomy. The chain joins TRBV5-4 to TRBJ1-1; 8 bases agree with TRBD1. This TCR was sampled from a woman aged 45-60 years with renal cell carcinoma. As DNA, the CDR3 is TGTGCCAGCAGCTTTGACAGGGGATACACTGAAGCTTTCTTT. This translates into CASSFDRGYTEAFF.